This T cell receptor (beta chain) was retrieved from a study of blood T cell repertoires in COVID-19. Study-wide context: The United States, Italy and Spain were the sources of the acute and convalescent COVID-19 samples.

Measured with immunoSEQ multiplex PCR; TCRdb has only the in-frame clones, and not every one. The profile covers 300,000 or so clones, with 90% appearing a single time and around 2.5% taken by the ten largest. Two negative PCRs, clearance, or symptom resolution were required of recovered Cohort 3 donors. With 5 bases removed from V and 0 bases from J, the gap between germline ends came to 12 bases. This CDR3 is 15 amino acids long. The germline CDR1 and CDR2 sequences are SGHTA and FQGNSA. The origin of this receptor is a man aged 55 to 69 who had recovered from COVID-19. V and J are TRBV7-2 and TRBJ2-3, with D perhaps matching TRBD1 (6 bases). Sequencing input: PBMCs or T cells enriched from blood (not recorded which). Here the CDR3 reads CASSADRTSTDTQYF. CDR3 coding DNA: TGTGCCAGCAGCGCAGACAGGACTAGCACAGATACGCAGTATTTT.